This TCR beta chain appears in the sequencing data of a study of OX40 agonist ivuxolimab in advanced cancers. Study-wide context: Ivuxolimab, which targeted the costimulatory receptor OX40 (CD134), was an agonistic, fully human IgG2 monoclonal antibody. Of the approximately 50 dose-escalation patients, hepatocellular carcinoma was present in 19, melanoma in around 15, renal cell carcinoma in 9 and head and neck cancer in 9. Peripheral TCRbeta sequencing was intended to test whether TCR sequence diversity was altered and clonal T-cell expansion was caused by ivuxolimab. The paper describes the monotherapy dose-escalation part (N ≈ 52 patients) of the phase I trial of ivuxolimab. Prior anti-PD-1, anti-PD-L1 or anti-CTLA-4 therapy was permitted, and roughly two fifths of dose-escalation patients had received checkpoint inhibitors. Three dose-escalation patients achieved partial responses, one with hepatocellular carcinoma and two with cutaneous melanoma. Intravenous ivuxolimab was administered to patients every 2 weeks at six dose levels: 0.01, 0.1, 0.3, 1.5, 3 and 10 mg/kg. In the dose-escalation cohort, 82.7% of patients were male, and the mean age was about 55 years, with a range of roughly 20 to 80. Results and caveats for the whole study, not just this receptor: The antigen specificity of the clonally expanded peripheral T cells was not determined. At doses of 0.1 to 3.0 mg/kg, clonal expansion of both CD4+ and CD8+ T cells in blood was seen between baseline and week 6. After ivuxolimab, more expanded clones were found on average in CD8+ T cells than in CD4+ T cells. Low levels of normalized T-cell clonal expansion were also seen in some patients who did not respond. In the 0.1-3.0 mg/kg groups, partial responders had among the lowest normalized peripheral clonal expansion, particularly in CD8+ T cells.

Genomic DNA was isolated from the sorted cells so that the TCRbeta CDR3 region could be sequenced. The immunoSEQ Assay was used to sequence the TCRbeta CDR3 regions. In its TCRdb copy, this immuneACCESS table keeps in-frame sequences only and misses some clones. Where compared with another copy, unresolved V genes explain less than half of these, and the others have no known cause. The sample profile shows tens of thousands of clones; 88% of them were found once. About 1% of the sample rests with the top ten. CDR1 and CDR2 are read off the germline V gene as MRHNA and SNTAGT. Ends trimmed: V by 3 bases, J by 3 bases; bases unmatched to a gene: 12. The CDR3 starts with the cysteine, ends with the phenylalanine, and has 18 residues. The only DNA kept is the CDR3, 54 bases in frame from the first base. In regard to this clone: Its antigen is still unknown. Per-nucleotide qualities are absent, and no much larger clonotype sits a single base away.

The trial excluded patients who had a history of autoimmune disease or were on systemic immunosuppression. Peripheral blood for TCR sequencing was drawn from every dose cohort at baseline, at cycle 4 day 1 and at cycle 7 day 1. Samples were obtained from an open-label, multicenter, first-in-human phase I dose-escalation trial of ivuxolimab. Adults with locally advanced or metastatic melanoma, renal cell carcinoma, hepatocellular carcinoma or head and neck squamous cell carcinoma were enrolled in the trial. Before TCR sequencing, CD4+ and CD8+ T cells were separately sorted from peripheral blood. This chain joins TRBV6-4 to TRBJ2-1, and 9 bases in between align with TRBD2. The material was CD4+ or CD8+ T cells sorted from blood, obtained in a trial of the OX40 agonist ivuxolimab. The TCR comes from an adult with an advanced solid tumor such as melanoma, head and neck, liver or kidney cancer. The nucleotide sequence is TGTGCCAGCAGTGAAACGGGTAGCGGGAGAAATTTCTACAATGAGCAGTTCTTC. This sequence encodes CASSETGSGRNFYNEQFF.